This T cell receptor beta chain was retrieved from a study of Graves' ophthalmopathy and Graves' hyperthyroidism. Comment on this clonotype: Its target is unknown.

The sequenced template was RNA, covering the TCR beta CDR3 region. RT-PCR was first run with HTBI primers, then multiplex PCR in a second round. One entry per CDR3 protein results from TCRdb running MiXCR on the multiplex PCR reads. The repertoire holds around 1,000,000 distinct CDR3 sequences, about 36% seen once, with 11% in the top ten. Serum thyroxine and TRAb, along with clinical symptoms, thyroid ultrasound and orbital computed tomography, were what diagnosis relied on. The study, taken as a whole, reports: Sensitivity of 60% to 71% and specificity of 72.22% were achieved by the model that predicted ophthalmopathy progression.

This CDR3 is 16 amino acids long. V was pared by 4 bases and J by 3 bases, with 13 bases between. Per germline, CDR1 MNHNS and CDR2 SASEGT. This chain joins TRBV6-1 and TRBJ2-6; D remains unclear. Source material: peripheral blood or thyroid tissue (not recorded which). The sequence was obtained from an adult man with Graves' hyperthyroidism. The CDR3 spells CASSGSGSFGANVLTF. In nucleotides, the CDR3 is TGTGCCAGCAGTGGGTCAGGAAGCTTTGGGGCCAACGTCCTGACTTTC.